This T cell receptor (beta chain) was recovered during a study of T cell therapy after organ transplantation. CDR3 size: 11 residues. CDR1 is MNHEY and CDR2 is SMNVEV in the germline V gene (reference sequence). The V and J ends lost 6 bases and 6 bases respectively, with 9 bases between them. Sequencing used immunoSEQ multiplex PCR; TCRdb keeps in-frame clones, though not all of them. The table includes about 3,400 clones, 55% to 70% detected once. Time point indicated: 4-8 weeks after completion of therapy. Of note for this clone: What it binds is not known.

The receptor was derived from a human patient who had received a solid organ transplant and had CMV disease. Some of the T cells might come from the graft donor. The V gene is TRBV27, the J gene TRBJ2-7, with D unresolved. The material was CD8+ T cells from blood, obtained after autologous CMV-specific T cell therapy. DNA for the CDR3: TGTGCCAGCAGCTGGGGTCGCGAGCAGTACTTC. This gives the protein CASSWGREQYF.